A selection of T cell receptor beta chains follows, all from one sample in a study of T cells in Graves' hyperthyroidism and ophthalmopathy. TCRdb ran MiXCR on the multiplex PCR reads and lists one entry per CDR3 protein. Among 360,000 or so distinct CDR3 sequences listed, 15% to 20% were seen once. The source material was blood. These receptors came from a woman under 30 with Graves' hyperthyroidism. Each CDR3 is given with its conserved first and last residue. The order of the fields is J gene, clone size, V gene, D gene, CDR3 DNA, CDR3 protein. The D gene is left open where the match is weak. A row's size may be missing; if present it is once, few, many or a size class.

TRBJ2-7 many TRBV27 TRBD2 TGTGCCAGCAGTTTACAAAGTAGCGGGGGCTCCTACGAGCAGTACTTC CASSLQSSGGSYEQYF
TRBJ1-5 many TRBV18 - TGTGCCAGCTCACCAACTGCGAATCAGCCCCAGCATTTT CASSPTANQPQHF
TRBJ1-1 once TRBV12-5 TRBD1 TGTGCTACCGAAGGTCAGGGGGGATGGTATACTGAAGCTTTCTTT CATEGQGGWYTEAFF
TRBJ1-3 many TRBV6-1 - TGTGCCAGCAGGGAGAGCTCTGGAAACACCATATATTTT CASRESSGNTIYF
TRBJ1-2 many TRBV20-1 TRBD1 TGCAGTGCTAGGACAGGGAGCTATGGCTACACCTTC CSARTGSYGYTF
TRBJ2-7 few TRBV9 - TGTGCCAGCAGCGCCGCGGGGCGCTCCTACGAGCAGTACTTC CASSAAGRSYEQYF
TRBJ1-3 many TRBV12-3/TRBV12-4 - TGTGCCAGCAGACGGGGACGGTTCTCTGGAAACACCATATATTTT CASRRGRFSGNTIYF
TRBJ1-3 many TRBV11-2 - TGTGCCAGCAGCTGGCGGCAGGGCTTCAATGGAAACACCATATATTTT CASSWRQGFNGNTIYF
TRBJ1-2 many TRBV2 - TGTGCCAGCAGGAGATATGGCTACACCTTC CASRRYGYTF
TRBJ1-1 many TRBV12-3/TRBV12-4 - TGTGCCAGCAGGGGTTTCTCTGGAGCTTTCTTT CASRGFSGAFF
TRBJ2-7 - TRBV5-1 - TGCGCCAGCAGCTTGGCGCAGGGTGGTGTGGAAGAGCAGTACTTC CASSLAQGGVEEQYF
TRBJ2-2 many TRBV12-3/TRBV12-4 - TGTGCCAGCAGTTTACGATACGGGAACACCGGGGAGCTGTTTTTT CASSLRYGNTGELFF
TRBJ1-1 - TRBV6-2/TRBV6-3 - TGTGCCAGCAACCGGCGGAGCGCAGAAGCTTTCTTT CASNRRSAEAFF
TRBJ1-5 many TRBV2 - TGTGCCAGCAGTGATCGCCCAGGGTGGAGCAATCAGCCCCAGCATTTT CASSDRPGWSNQPQHF
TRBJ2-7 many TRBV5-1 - TGCGCCAGCAGCAAAAGGGCCTCGGGGTCCGCCTCCTACGAGCAGTACTTC CASSKRASGSASYEQYF
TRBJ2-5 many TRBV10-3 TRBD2 TGTGCCATCAGGGGAAGCGGGACTAAAGAGACCCAGTACTTC CAIRGSGTKETQYF
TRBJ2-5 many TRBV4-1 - TGCGCCAGCAGCCAAGATCGGGTTTACCAAGAGACCCAGTACTTC CASSQDRVYQETQYF
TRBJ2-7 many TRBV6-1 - TGTGCCAGCAGGTTCCGGGGCGAGCAGTACTTC CASRFRGEQYF
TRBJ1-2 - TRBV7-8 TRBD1 TGTGCCAGCAGCTTAACGGACAGGGGTTATGGCTACACCTTC CASSLTDRGYGYTF
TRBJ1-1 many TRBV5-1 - TGCGCCAGCAGCTTCGGCAGCGATCCAGATTGGGACACTGAAGCTTTCTTT CASSFGSDPDWDTEAFF
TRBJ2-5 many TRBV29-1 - TGCAGCGTTGAGGCTGGCGCCCAAGAGACCCAGTACTTC CSVEAGAQETQYF
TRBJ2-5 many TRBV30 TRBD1 TGTGCCTGGTCAAGGACAGGGGCCCAAGAGACCCAGTACTTC CAWSRTGAQETQYF
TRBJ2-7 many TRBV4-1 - TGCGCCAGCAGCCTCCGCCGCGGGGAAGAGCAGTACTTC CASSLRRGEEQYF
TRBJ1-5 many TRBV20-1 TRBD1 TGCAGTGCTCTTGACAGGGGGCCTCTTTACAATCAGCCCCAGCATTTT CSALDRGPLYNQPQHF
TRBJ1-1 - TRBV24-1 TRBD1 TGTGCCACCAGTGATTCCTCACAGGGGGTCCGATTTGGGAGCACTGAAGCTTTCTTT CATSDSSQGVRFGSTEAFF
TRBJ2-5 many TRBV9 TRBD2 TGTGCCAGCAGCACGCCGGGACTAGCGGAGACCCAGTACTTC CASSTPGLAETQYF
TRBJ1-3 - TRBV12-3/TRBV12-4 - TGTGCCAGCAGTTTAGGCCCATTGGGGTGGCTCGGCGGAAACACCATATATTTT CASSLGPLGWLGGNTIYF
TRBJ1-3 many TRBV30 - TGTGCCTGGGAGGAGGGGGGCTCCGGAAACACCATATATTTT CAWEEGGSGNTIYF
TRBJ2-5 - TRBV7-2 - TGTGCCAGCAGCTTAGCGCTAGCACAAGAGACCCAGTACTTC CASSLALAQETQYF
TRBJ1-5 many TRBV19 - TGTGCCAGTAGTATTCGACAGAGGGATAGCAATCAGCCCCAGCATTTT CASSIRQRDSNQPQHF
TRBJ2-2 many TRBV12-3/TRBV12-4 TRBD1 TGTGCCAGCAGTAGGAGGACAGGGGGCACCGGGGAGCTGTTTTTT CASSRRTGGTGELFF
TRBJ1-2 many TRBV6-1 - TGTGCCAGCGGACATTCCGCCGATGGCTACACCTTC CASGHSADGYTF
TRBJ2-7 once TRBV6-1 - TGTGCCAGCAGTCCCCCGGGACACCCGGTCTACGAGCAGTACTTC CASSPPGHPVYEQYF
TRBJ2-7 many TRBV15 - TGTGCCACCAGCAGAGATCCCAGGGGGGGGACCTACGAGCAGTACTTC CATSRDPRGGTYEQYF
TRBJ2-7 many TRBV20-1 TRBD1 TGCAGTGCACCGGGACAGGGGATCTACGAGCAGTACTTC CSAPGQGIYEQYF
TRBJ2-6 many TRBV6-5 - TGTGCCGGGGGCCAGGGAGAGTCTGGGGCCAACGTCCTGACTTTC CAGGQGESGANVLTF
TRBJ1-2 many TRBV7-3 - TGTGCCAGCAGCTTAGGACAAGAGTATGGCTACACCTTC CASSLGQEYGYTF
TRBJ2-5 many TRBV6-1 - TGTGCCAGCAGTCAGTTAGGGGGATCCAAAGAGACCCAGTACTTC CASSQLGGSKETQYF
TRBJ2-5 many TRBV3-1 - TGTGCCAGCAGCCAAGAGATTTGGGAGACCCAGTACTTC CASSQEIWETQYF
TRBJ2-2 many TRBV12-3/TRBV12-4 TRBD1 TGTGCCAGCAGTTTCGGGACAGGGAAGGGCACCGGGGAGCTGTTTTTT CASSFGTGKGTGELFF
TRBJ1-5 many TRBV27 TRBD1 TGTGCCAGCAGTCCCCTCACAGGGGGCGAGGGTCAGCCCCAGCATTTT CASSPLTGGEGQPQHF
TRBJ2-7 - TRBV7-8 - TGTGCCAGCAGCTTAGCGGGCAGCGACGAGCAGTACTTC CASSLAGSDEQYF
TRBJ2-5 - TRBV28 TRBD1 TGTGCCAGCAGTTCCGGAGCGACAGGGTTGGCGACCCAGTACTTC CASSSGATGLATQYF
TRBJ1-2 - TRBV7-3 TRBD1 TGTGCCAGCAGCTTAAAGGGGACAGGGATCGGCTACACCTTC CASSLKGTGIGYTF
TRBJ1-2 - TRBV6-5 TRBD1 TGTGCCAGCAGTTATTCCCCCCGACAGGGGGGCAATGGCTACACCTTC CASSYSPRQGGNGYTF
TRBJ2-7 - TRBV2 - TGTGCCGGTAGGACAGATTCCTACGAGCAGTACTTC CAGRTDSYEQYF
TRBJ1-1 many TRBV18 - TGTGCCAGCTCACCACCTCGCGCCAGGGTTATGTCGGCTTTCTTT CASSPPRARVMSAFF
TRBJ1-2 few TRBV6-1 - TGTGCCAGCAGCCCGGACAGCCAGAGTGGCTACACCTTC CASSPDSQSGYTF
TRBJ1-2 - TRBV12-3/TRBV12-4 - TGTGCCAGCAGCTTACTCGGACAGAGCTATGGCTACACCTTC CASSLLGQSYGYTF
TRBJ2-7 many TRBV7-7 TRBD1 TGTGCTAGCAGCCGGGACAGGCCTTTCACCTACGAGCAGTACTTC CASSRDRPFTYEQYF
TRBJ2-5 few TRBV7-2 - TGTGCCAGCAGCTTATCACTGGGGGTGGAGACCCAGTACTTC CASSLSLGVETQYF
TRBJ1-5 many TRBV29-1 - TGCAGCGTTGAAGATCTCCGCTGGGAGCCCCAGCATTTT CSVEDLRWEPQHF
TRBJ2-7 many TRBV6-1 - TGTGCCAGCAGTGAGGAGGCGGCCGGCTCCTACGAGCAGTACTTC CASSEEAAGSYEQYF
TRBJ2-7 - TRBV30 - TGTGCCTGGAGGGACGGCTACGAGCAGTACTTC CAWRDGYEQYF
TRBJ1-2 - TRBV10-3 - TGTGCCATCAGTTCCCGGGGAGCTAACTATGGCTACACCTTC CAISSRGANYGYTF
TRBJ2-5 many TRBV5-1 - TGCGCCAGCAGCTTGGTCGGCTGGGGGCTGGCCGATGGGACCCAGTACTTC CASSLVGWGLADGTQYF
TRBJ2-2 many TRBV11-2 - TGTGCCAGCAGCTCCGAAATGGACAGTTTCACCGGGGAGCTGTTTTTT CASSSEMDSFTGELFF